The rows below give T cell receptor beta chains drawn from one sample of a study of cytomegalovirus exposure and HLA in healthy donors. Assay: immunoSEQ multiplex PCR; the TCRdb copy retains only in-frame clones and omits some. The data show about 69,000 clones, around 74% seen once. The sequenced material came from PBMCs. All receptors come from a woman aged 60-75 years in good health and CMV-seropositive. CDR3s include the opening cysteine and the closing phenylalanine or tryptophan. D genes are given only for firm matches. Size tells how often a clone was seen (once, few, many) or the class of an expanded clone, and some rows leave it out.

v_gene	abundance	j_gene	d_gene	CDR3nt	CDR3aa
TRBV27	NA	TRBJ1-6	TRBD1	TGTGCCAGCAGTTTTTGGACAGGGGTTAATTCACCCCTCCACTTT	CASSFWTGVNSPLHF
TRBV5-3	NA	TRBJ1-5	TRBD1	TGTGCCAGAAGCTACGTGGGACAGGGGAGGTCGTTGGGCAATCAGCCCCAGCATTTT	CARSYVGQGRSLGNQPQHF
TRBV5-1	NA	TRBJ2-5	TRBD1	TGCGCCAGCAGCTTGTGGGGGAGAGGACAGGAGGAGACCCAGTACTTC	CASSLWGRGQEETQYF
TRBV19	NA	TRBJ1-1	TRBD1	TGTGCCAGTAGCGGACAGGCGAACACTGAAGCTTTCTTT	CASSGQANTEAFF
TRBV13	many	TRBJ1-1	NA	TGTGCCAGCAGCTTAGAGCAAGTTTCGACTGAAGCTTTCTTT	CASSLEQVSTEAFF
TRBV5-1	NA	TRBJ1-2	TRBD1	TGCGCCAGCAGCCCGGGACAGAATGATGGCTACACCTTC	CASSPGQNDGYTF
TRBV19	NA	TRBJ2-5	TRBD1	TGTGCCAGTAACAGGGGGCGCGGGGAGACCCAGTACTTC	CASNRGRGETQYF
TRBV10-1	few	TRBJ2-3	NA	TGCGCCAGTTCCACTAGCACAGATACGCAGTATTTT	CASSTSTDTQYF
TRBV30	NA	TRBJ2-4	TRBD2	TGTGCCTGGAGTTCCGGGACTAGCCTGCTAGCCAAAAACATTCAGTACTTC	CAWSSGTSLLAKNIQYF
TRBV2	NA	TRBJ1-6	NA	TGTGCCAGCAGTGTACAGGGCAGCTCCTATAATTCACCCCTCCACTTT	CASSVQGSSYNSPLHF
TRBV6-1	few	TRBJ1-5	NA	TGTGCCAGCAGTGGAACTACAGGGTTCTATCAGCCCCAGCATTTT	CASSGTTGFYQPQHF
TRBV27	NA	TRBJ2-7	TRBD2	TGTGCCAGCAGTCCCCCCGGGACTAGATCCTACGAGCAGTACTTC	CASSPPGTRSYEQYF
TRBV9	NA	TRBJ1-1	NA	TGTGCCAGCAGCGTAGAACAGGGAAGCACTGAAGCTTTCTTT	CASSVEQGSTEAFF
TRBV4-1	few	TRBJ1-2	TRBD1	TGCGCCAGCAGCCAATCCGGGACAGGCTATGGCTACACCTTC	CASSQSGTGYGYTF
TRBV6-1	few	TRBJ1-2	NA	TGTGCCAGCAGTGAGGACAGCTCCTATGGCTACACCTTC	CASSEDSSYGYTF
TRBV6-1	many	TRBJ1-2	TRBD1	TGTGCCATCCCCAGGGGACAGGGGACGGTTAACGGCTACACCTTC	CAIPRGQGTVNGYTF
TRBV5-1	NA	TRBJ1-3	TRBD1	TGCGCCAGCAGCTTGGCCACCGGGACAGGTTTTGGAAACACCATATATTTT	CASSLATGTGFGNTIYF
TRBV20-1	once	TRBJ2-3	NA	TGCAGTGCTATGACCGGGGATACGCAGTATTTT	CSAMTGDTQYF
TRBV11-1	NA	TRBJ1-1	TRBD1	TGTGCCAGCAGCCCCAGACAGGGATACACTGAAGCTTTCTTT	CASSPRQGYTEAFF
TRBV7-6	NA	TRBJ2-2	TRBD1	TGTGCCAGCAGCTTATTAGGGGGCGCGACCGGGGAGCTGTTTTTT	CASSLLGGATGELFF
TRBV11-2	NA	TRBJ2-7	TRBD1	TGTGCCAGCAGCTTAGGGACAGGGAACTACGAGCAGTACTTC	CASSLGTGNYEQYF
TRBV5-1	NA	TRBJ1-1	TRBD1	TGCGCCAGCAGCACCCGACAGGGGGATACTGAAGCTTTCTTT	CASSTRQGDTEAFF
TRBV7-2	NA	TRBJ1-1	TRBD1	TGTGCCAGCAGAGCCGACAGGGTCACTGAAGCTTTCTTT	CASRADRVTEAFF